Listed here are 9 T cell receptor beta chains from one sample, sequenced in a study of T cell responses to AZD1222 COVID-19 vaccine. TCRdb's table, derived via immunoSEQ multiplex PCR, lists solely in-frame clones and lacks some. The sample has fewer than 150,000 clones, about 91% seen once. The input for sequencing was peripheral blood, taken on day 0 of AZD1222 vaccination. The receptor set was obtained from an adult in good health.

This clone occurred once. V is TRBV7-2 and J is TRBJ2-5, with D possibly being TRBD2 (6 bases). CDR1 is SGHTA and CDR2 is FQGNSA in the germline V gene. The CDR3 runs 13 residues. With 2 bases removed from V and 4 bases from J, the gap between germline ends came to 8 bases. CDR3 nucleotides: TGTGCCAGCAGCTTATACGGGGGAGAGACCCAGTACTTC. Translating it yields CASSLYGGETQYF.

This clone was counted a single time. The V call is TRBV4-3, the J call TRBJ1-4; TRBD1 matches at 12 bases. Germline V gene lookup returns CDR1 LGHNA and CDR2 YSLEER. This CDR3 is built from 17 residues. After removal of 1 base from V and 4 bases from J, the junction contained 4 bases not matched to a gene. The CDR3 coding sequence is TGCGCCAGCAGCCAAGCGGGACAGGGGGCTTTTAATGAAAAACTGTTTTTT. Translating gives CASSQAGQGAFNEKLFF.

The V call is TRBV7-9, the J call TRBJ1-2; a weak D match, TRBD1 (6 bases). The CDR3 is 16 residues long. The V end was cut by 5 bases, the J end by 3 bases, with 19 bases between. Germline CDR1 and CDR2: SEHNR and FQNEAQ (reference sequence). DNA for the CDR3: TGTGCCAGCAGCCAAGGGGGGGACCTGGCGGACTATGGCTACACCTTC. Translated, it gives CASSQGGDLADYGYTF.

CDR3 coding DNA: TGTGCCAGCTCACCCGCCGGGACAACAGTTTTCTCCTACGAGCAGTACTTC. Encoded protein: CASSPAGTTVFSYEQYF. V and J are TRBV18 and TRBJ2-7; possible D gene TRBD1, 6 bases. V lost 3 bases to trimming and J lost 0 bases, with 18 bases between them. Per the germline V gene, CDR1 is KGHSH and CDR2 is LQKENI. This CDR3 spans 17 amino acids. Combining the CDR3 with reference TRBV18 and TRBJ2-7 gives the whole variable domain NAGVMQNPRHLVRRRGQEARLRCSPMKGHSHVYWYRQLPEEGLKFMVYLQKENIIDESGMPKERFSAEFPKEGPSILRIQQVVRGDSAAYFCASSPAGTTVFSYEQYFGPGTRLTVT.

The chain employs TRBV5-1 and TRBJ1-6, with 7 bases lining up with TRBD1. The CDR3 totals 16 residues. Germline assignment: CDR1 SGHRS and CDR2 YFSETQ. V was clipped by 6 bases and J by 7 bases; unmatched bases: 13. CDR3 amino acids: CASKQGFVSGNSPLHF. As DNA, the CDR3 is TGCGCCAGCAAACAGGGGTTCGTGTCCGGGAATTCACCCCTCCACTTT.

The chain has TRBV12-3 or TRBV12-4 and TRBJ2-7; D uncertain. Trimming pared 8 bases from V and 1 base from J, leaving 6 bases between. CDR3 length: 11 amino acids. CDR3 coding DNA: TGTGCCAGCCCGAGATCCTACGAGCAGTACTTC. This encodes CASPRSYEQYF.

This clone was found once. The J gene is TRBJ1-5, the V gene TRBV12-3 or TRBV12-4, with a possible D match to TRBD1 (6 bases). The CDR3 covers 13 residues. V was cut by 5 bases and J by 3 bases, with 8 bases left in between. CDR3 in DNA: TGTGCCAGCAGTCGACAGGCCAATCAGCCCCAGCATTTT. Its protein is CASSRQANQPQHF.

The chain joins TRBV7-2 to TRBJ1-1, with 7 bases aligning to TRBD1. The CDR3 runs 16 residues. Germline CDR1 reads SGHTA; CDR2 reads FQGNSA. J was trimmed by 3 bases and V by 1 base; bases with no gene match: 8. The CDR3 nucleotides read TGTGCCAGCAGCTTAGTTCGTCAGGGGGAATACACTGAAGCTTTCTTT. Translated: CASSLVRQGEYTEAFF.

The V call is TRBV6-4, the J call TRBJ1-5; no clear D gene. Trimming shortened V by 2 bases and J by 5 bases, and 16 bases separated the two germline ends. The germline CDR1 and CDR2 sequences are MRHNA and SNTAGT. This CDR3 is 16 amino acids long. The CDR3 DNA sequence: TGTGCCAGCAGTGACCCCACGGGCTCTAGGGATCAGCCCCAGCATTTT. Translation: CASSDPTGSRDQPQHF.